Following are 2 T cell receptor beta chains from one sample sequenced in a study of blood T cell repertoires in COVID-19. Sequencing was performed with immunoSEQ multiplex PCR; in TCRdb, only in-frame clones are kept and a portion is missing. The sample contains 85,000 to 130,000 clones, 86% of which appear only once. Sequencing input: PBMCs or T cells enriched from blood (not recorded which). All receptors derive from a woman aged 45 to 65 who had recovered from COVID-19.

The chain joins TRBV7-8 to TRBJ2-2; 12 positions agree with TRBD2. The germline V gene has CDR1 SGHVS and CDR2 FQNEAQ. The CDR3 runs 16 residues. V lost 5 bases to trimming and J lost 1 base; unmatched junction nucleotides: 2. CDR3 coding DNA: TGTGCCAGCAGCCAACTAGCGGGAGGGAACACCGGGGAGCTGTTTTTT. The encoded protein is CASSQLAGGNTGELFF.

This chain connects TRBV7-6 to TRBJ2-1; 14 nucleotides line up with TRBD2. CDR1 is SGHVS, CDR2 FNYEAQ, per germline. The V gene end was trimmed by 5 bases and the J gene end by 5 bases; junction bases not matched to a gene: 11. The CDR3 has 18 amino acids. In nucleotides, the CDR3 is TGTGCCAGCAGCCCGCGGACTAGCGGGGGGAAGTCTCACAATGAGCAGTTCTTC. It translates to CASSPRTSGGKSHNEQFF.